The rows below give T cell receptor beta chains drawn from one sample of a study of OX40 agonist ivuxolimab in advanced cancers. Profiled with immunoSEQ multiplex PCR; TCRdb holds only in-frame clones, not every one. This table has about 48,000 clones, 70% to 90% appearing once. The starting material was CD4+ or CD8+ T cells sorted from blood, obtained in a trial of the OX40 agonist ivuxolimab. The source of these receptors is an adult with an advanced solid tumor such as melanoma, head and neck, liver or kidney cancer. CDR3s include the opening cysteine and the closing phenylalanine or tryptophan. A D gene is named only where the DNA matches it firmly. Size values are once, few and many counts, or a class for expanded clones, and some rows have none.

v_call: TRBV11-2; clone_size: -; j_call: TRBJ2-1; d_call: -; cdr3_aa: CASSWGAVYNEQFF; cdr3_nt: TGTGCCAGCAGTTGGGGGGCCGTCTACAATGAGCAGTTCTTC
v_call: TRBV5-1; clone_size: -; j_call: TRBJ1-2; d_call: -; cdr3_aa: CASSLDGEMVGYTF; cdr3_nt: TGCGCCAGCAGCTTGGATGGGGAAATGGTTGGCTACACCTTC
v_call: TRBV7-2; clone_size: -; j_call: TRBJ1-3; d_call: -; cdr3_aa: CASSLSGGSGNTIYF; cdr3_nt: TGTGCCAGCAGCTTATCTGGGGGTAGTGGAAACACCATATATTTT
v_call: TRBV4-3; clone_size: -; j_call: TRBJ1-1; d_call: TRBD1; cdr3_aa: CASKQGRRDTEAFF; cdr3_nt: TGCGCCAGCAAACAGGGGAGGAGGGACACTGAAGCTTTCTTT
v_call: TRBV5-1; clone_size: -; j_call: TRBJ2-1; d_call: TRBD2; cdr3_aa: CASKTGTSNNEQFF; cdr3_nt: TGCGCCAGCAAAACCGGGACTAGTAACAATGAGCAGTTCTTC
v_call: TRBV20-1; clone_size: -; j_call: TRBJ2-3; d_call: -; cdr3_aa: CSADTDTQYF; cdr3_nt: TGCAGTGCTGACACAGATACGCAGTATTTT
v_call: TRBV7-3; clone_size: once; j_call: TRBJ2-5; d_call: -; cdr3_aa: CASSLSGDSQGTQYF; cdr3_nt: TGTGCCAGCAGCTTATCGGGTGACTCCCAGGGGACCCAGTACTTC
v_call: TRBV25-1; clone_size: once; j_call: TRBJ2-3; d_call: TRBD2; cdr3_aa: CASSDLAGGGADTQYF; cdr3_nt: TGTGCCAGCAGTGACTTAGCGGGAGGAGGCGCAGATACGCAGTATTTT
v_call: TRBV7-2; clone_size: -; j_call: TRBJ2-7; d_call: -; cdr3_aa: CASSLGQGSLYEQYF; cdr3_nt: TGTGCCAGCAGCTTAGGGCAAGGGAGTCTCTACGAGCAGTACTTC
v_call: TRBV20-1; clone_size: -; j_call: TRBJ1-1; d_call: -; cdr3_aa: CSVRQALEAFF; cdr3_nt: TGCAGTGTCAGGCAGGCGCTTGAAGCTTTCTTT
v_call: TRBV7-9; clone_size: few; j_call: TRBJ2-7; d_call: -; cdr3_aa: CASSRERQSYEQYF; cdr3_nt: TGTGCCAGCAGCCGAGAGAGACAGTCCTACGAGCAGTACTTC
v_call: TRBV6-1; clone_size: -; j_call: TRBJ2-6; d_call: TRBD1; cdr3_aa: CASREYTGVGPGANVLTF; cdr3_nt: TGTGCCAGCAGAGAATACACAGGGGTGGGCCCTGGGGCCAACGTCCTGACTTTC
v_call: TRBV10-3; clone_size: -; j_call: TRBJ2-3; d_call: -; cdr3_aa: CAISELAGSHTDTQYF; cdr3_nt: TGTGCCATCAGTGAGCTGGCGGGGAGCCACACAGATACGCAGTATTTT
v_call: TRBV6-5; clone_size: -; j_call: TRBJ2-1; d_call: TRBD2; cdr3_aa: CASRPGTSIWEQFF; cdr3_nt: TGTGCCAGCAGGCCCGGGACTAGCATTTGGGAGCAGTTCTTC
v_call: TRBV6-4; clone_size: -; j_call: TRBJ2-3; d_call: TRBD2; cdr3_aa: CASSRSGGGVTDTQYF; cdr3_nt: TGTGCCAGCAGTCGATCCGGCGGGGGAGTCACAGATACGCAGTATTTT
v_call: TRBV5-5; clone_size: once; j_call: TRBJ2-3; d_call: -; cdr3_aa: CASSLGHSSTDTQYF; cdr3_nt: TGTGCCAGCAGCTTGGGACACTCTAGCACAGATACGCAGTATTTT
v_call: TRBV2; clone_size: -; j_call: TRBJ1-2; d_call: -; cdr3_aa: CASTGGGGFGYTF; cdr3_nt: TGTGCCAGCACTGGGGGAGGAGGATTTGGCTACACCTTC
v_call: TRBV6-6; clone_size: -; j_call: TRBJ2-1; d_call: TRBD1; cdr3_aa: CASRNPETGGNNEQFF; cdr3_nt: TGTGCCAGCAGGAACCCGGAGACAGGGGGCAACAATGAGCAGTTCTTC
v_call: TRBV5-1; clone_size: -; j_call: TRBJ2-7; d_call: -; cdr3_aa: CASSSNFPGHLYEQYF; cdr3_nt: TGCGCCAGCAGCTCCAACTTTCCGGGACACCTCTACGAGCAGTACTTC
v_call: TRBV6-5; clone_size: -; j_call: TRBJ2-4; d_call: -; cdr3_aa: CASSPGNIQYF; cdr3_nt: TGTGCCAGCTCTCCTGGAAACATTCAGTACTTC
v_call: TRBV2; clone_size: -; j_call: TRBJ1-5; d_call: TRBD1; cdr3_aa: CASTQQGYSNQPQHF; cdr3_nt: TGTGCCAGCACCCAACAGGGGTATAGCAATCAGCCCCAGCATTTT
v_call: TRBV10-3; clone_size: -; j_call: TRBJ1-1; d_call: -; cdr3_aa: CAISVGETEAFF; cdr3_nt: TGTGCCATCAGTGTCGGGGAAACTGAAGCTTTCTTT
v_call: TRBV11-2; clone_size: once; j_call: TRBJ1-5; d_call: -; cdr3_aa: CASSLGRQTNQPQHF; cdr3_nt: TGTGCCAGCAGCTTAGGACGGCAGACAAATCAGCCCCAGCATTTT
v_call: TRBV18; clone_size: once; j_call: TRBJ2-3; d_call: TRBD1; cdr3_aa: CASSVDRASTDTQYF; cdr3_nt: TGTGCCAGCTCGGTGGACAGGGCTAGCACAGATACGCAGTATTTT
v_call: TRBV5-1; clone_size: -; j_call: TRBJ2-3; d_call: -; cdr3_aa: CASRGREDTQYF; cdr3_nt: TGCGCCAGCCGGGGCCGGGAGGATACGCAGTATTTT
v_call: TRBV7-2; clone_size: -; j_call: TRBJ2-3; d_call: -; cdr3_aa: CASSVQVTSTDTQYF; cdr3_nt: TGTGCCAGCAGCGTACAGGTGACTAGCACAGATACGCAGTATTTT
v_call: TRBV6-1; clone_size: -; j_call: TRBJ1-5; d_call: -; cdr3_aa: CASSLLDSNQPQHF; cdr3_nt: TGTGCCAGCAGTCTATTAGATAGCAATCAGCCCCAGCATTTT
v_call: TRBV5-4; clone_size: -; j_call: TRBJ2-1; d_call: -; cdr3_aa: CASSLQSNEQFF; cdr3_nt: TGTGCCAGCAGCCTACAGAGTAATGAGCAGTTCTTC
v_call: TRBV5-6; clone_size: -; j_call: TRBJ2-3; d_call: TRBD2; cdr3_aa: CASSFPGLAGGTDTQYF; cdr3_nt: TGTGCCAGCAGCTTTCCGGGACTAGCGGGGGGGACAGATACGCAGTATTTT
v_call: TRBV6-5; clone_size: -; j_call: TRBJ2-5; d_call: TRBD2; cdr3_aa: CASRLTSLGPETQYF; cdr3_nt: TGTGCCAGCAGATTGACTAGCCTTGGTCCAGAGACCCAGTACTTC
v_call: TRBV9; clone_size: -; j_call: TRBJ2-1; d_call: -; cdr3_aa: CASSVGGGSYNEQFF; cdr3_nt: TGTGCCAGCAGCGTAGGTGGGGGTTCCTACAATGAGCAGTTCTTC
v_call: TRBV6-5; clone_size: -; j_call: TRBJ1-1; d_call: TRBD1; cdr3_aa: CASSPDRGLYTEAFF; cdr3_nt: TGTGCCAGCAGTCCGGACAGGGGGCTATACACTGAAGCTTTCTTT
v_call: TRBV5-1; clone_size: -; j_call: TRBJ2-7; d_call: -; cdr3_aa: CASSLVPGREYEQYF; cdr3_nt: TGCGCCAGCAGCTTGGTGCCAGGGCGAGAGTACGAGCAGTACTTC
v_call: TRBV28; clone_size: once; j_call: TRBJ1-1; d_call: -; cdr3_aa: CASEANAKAFF; cdr3_nt: TGTGCCAGTGAAGCCAACGCCAAAGCTTTCTTT
v_call: TRBV5-1; clone_size: -; j_call: TRBJ2-7; d_call: TRBD2; cdr3_aa: CASSHPSGGAVNEQYF; cdr3_nt: TGCGCCAGCAGTCATCCTAGCGGGGGGGCTGTAAACGAGCAGTACTTC
v_call: TRBV19; clone_size: -; j_call: TRBJ1-4; d_call: -; cdr3_aa: CASSISRLNEKLFF; cdr3_nt: TGTGCCAGTAGTATTTCCAGACTTAATGAAAAACTGTTTTTT
v_call: TRBV7-9; clone_size: -; j_call: TRBJ1-2; d_call: TRBD1; cdr3_aa: CASSGQARGYTF; cdr3_nt: TGTGCCAGCAGCGGACAGGCACGGGGCTACACCTTC
v_call: TRBV19; clone_size: -; j_call: TRBJ2-7; d_call: TRBD2; cdr3_aa: CASEERGGAYEQYF; cdr3_nt: TGTGCCAGTGAAGAGCGGGGGGGGGCCTACGAGCAGTACTTC
v_call: TRBV5-1; clone_size: -; j_call: TRBJ1-4; d_call: -; cdr3_aa: CASSLGGSTGEKLFF; cdr3_nt: TGCGCCAGCAGCCTAGGTGGCTCGACGGGGGAAAAACTGTTTTTT
v_call: TRBV5-1; clone_size: few; j_call: TRBJ2-5; d_call: -; cdr3_aa: CASSFPETQETQYF; cdr3_nt: TGCGCCAGCAGCTTCCCAGAGACCCAAGAGACCCAGTACTTC
v_call: TRBV19; clone_size: -; j_call: TRBJ2-7; d_call: -; cdr3_aa: CASSLQRADEQYF; cdr3_nt: TGTGCCAGTAGTTTACAACGGGCGGACGAGCAGTACTTC
v_call: TRBV6-5; clone_size: -; j_call: TRBJ1-2; d_call: -; cdr3_aa: CASSTPDRIYGYTF; cdr3_nt: TGTGCCAGCAGCACCCCCGACAGGATCTATGGCTACACCTTC
v_call: TRBV7-2; clone_size: -; j_call: TRBJ2-3; d_call: -; cdr3_aa: CASSLAAGTNTQYF; cdr3_nt: TGTGCCAGCAGCTTAGCGGCAGGGACGAATACGCAGTATTTT
v_call: TRBV19; clone_size: -; j_call: TRBJ2-1; d_call: -; cdr3_aa: CASRESSAGEQFF; cdr3_nt: TGTGCCAGTCGGGAATCCTCGGCCGGAGAGCAGTTCTTC
v_call: TRBV2; clone_size: once; j_call: TRBJ2-5; d_call: TRBD1; cdr3_aa: CAGGTGRETQYF; cdr3_nt: TGTGCCGGGGGGACAGGGCGGGAGACCCAGTACTTC
v_call: TRBV10-2; clone_size: -; j_call: TRBJ1-1; d_call: -; cdr3_aa: CASSEWLTEAFF; cdr3_nt: TGCGCCAGCAGTGAGTGGTTAACTGAAGCTTTCTTT
v_call: TRBV6-1; clone_size: -; j_call: TRBJ2-2; d_call: -; cdr3_aa: CASSELGGDTGELFF; cdr3_nt: TGTGCCAGCAGTGAATTGGGGGGAGACACCGGGGAGCTGTTTTTT
v_call: TRBV19; clone_size: -; j_call: TRBJ2-3; d_call: -; cdr3_aa: CASSIRDGTDTQYF; cdr3_nt: TGTGCCAGTAGTATCCGGGACGGCACAGATACGCAGTATTTT
v_call: TRBV11-2; clone_size: -; j_call: TRBJ2-5; d_call: TRBD2; cdr3_aa: CASSLDRGGGETQYF; cdr3_nt: TGTGCCAGCAGCTTAGATCGGGGGGGAGGAGAGACCCAGTACTTC
v_call: TRBV7-9; clone_size: -; j_call: TRBJ1-2; d_call: TRBD1; cdr3_aa: CASSFLQGGGGYTF; cdr3_nt: TGTGCCAGCAGCTTCCTACAGGGGGGCGGAGGCTACACCTTC
v_call: TRBV7-9; clone_size: -; j_call: TRBJ1-4; d_call: TRBD1; cdr3_aa: CASSLAFSSGTGEKLFF; cdr3_nt: TGTGCCAGCAGCTTAGCCTTTTCTTCCGGGACAGGTGAAAAACTGTTTTTT
v_call: TRBV29-1; clone_size: -; j_call: TRBJ2-3; d_call: -; cdr3_aa: CVGAGQLADTQYF; cdr3_nt: TGCGTAGGGGCAGGGCAACTCGCAGATACGCAGTATTTT
v_call: TRBV6-5; clone_size: -; j_call: TRBJ1-2; d_call: -; cdr3_aa: CASSYSGQGSDYGYTF; cdr3_nt: TGTGCCAGCAGTTACTCGGGACAAGGGTCCGACTATGGCTACACCTTC
v_call: TRBV7-7; clone_size: -; j_call: TRBJ2-6; d_call: -; cdr3_aa: CASSPGRISGANVLTF; cdr3_nt: TGTGCCAGCAGCCCGGGACGGATCTCTGGGGCCAACGTCCTGACTTTC
v_call: TRBV18; clone_size: -; j_call: TRBJ1-5; d_call: TRBD1; cdr3_aa: CASSPVLTTGSNQPQHF; cdr3_nt: TGTGCCAGCTCACCTGTATTAACGACAGGGAGTAATCAGCCCCAGCATTTT
v_call: TRBV19; clone_size: -; j_call: TRBJ2-3; d_call: -; cdr3_aa: CASSIGSGRQYF; cdr3_nt: TGTGCCAGTAGTATCGGCTCAGGGAGGCAGTATTTT
v_call: TRBV29-1; clone_size: -; j_call: TRBJ1-3; d_call: -; cdr3_aa: CSVEPIQDTIYF; cdr3_nt: TGCAGCGTTGAACCAATTCAGGACACCATATATTTT
v_call: TRBV18; clone_size: once; j_call: TRBJ2-3; d_call: -; cdr3_aa: CASSPPSSPTDTQYF; cdr3_nt: TGTGCCAGCTCACCACCGAGTAGCCCCACAGATACGCAGTATTTT
v_call: TRBV6-6; clone_size: -; j_call: TRBJ2-2; d_call: -; cdr3_aa: CASSAGARNTGELFF; cdr3_nt: TGTGCCAGCAGTGCAGGCGCTCGGAACACCGGGGAGCTGTTTTTT